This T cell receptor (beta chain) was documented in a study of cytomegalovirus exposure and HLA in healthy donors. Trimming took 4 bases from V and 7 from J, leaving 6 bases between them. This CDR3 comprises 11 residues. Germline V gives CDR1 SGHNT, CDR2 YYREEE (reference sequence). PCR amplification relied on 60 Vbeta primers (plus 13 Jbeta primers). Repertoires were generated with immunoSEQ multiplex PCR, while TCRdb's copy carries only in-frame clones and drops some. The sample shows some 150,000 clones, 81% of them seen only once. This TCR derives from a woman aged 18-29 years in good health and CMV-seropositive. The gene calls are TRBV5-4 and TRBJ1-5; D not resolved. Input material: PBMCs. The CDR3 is CASSREQPQHF. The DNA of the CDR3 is TGTGCCAGCAGCCGGGAGCAGCCCCAGCATTTT.